Shown below are 3 T cell receptor beta chains from a single sample sequenced in a study of blood T cell repertoires in COVID-19. Sequencing was performed with immunoSEQ multiplex PCR; in TCRdb, only in-frame clones are kept and a portion is missing. Of about 480,000 clones detected, approximately 91% appear once; the ten largest clones hold roughly 7.4%. Specimen: peripheral blood. The receptors stem from a woman in her forties or fifties with COVID-19, enrolled during active disease.

The chain recombines TRBV23-1 with TRBJ1-6; no reliable D call. TRBV23-1 is designated an ORF whose function remains uncertain. V was pared by 2 bases and J by 5 bases, with 19 bases between. The CDR3 length is 18 residues. CDR3 DNA: TGCGCCAGCAGTCAAGTAAGAGGGAGGAGCCTTAATAATTCACCCCTCCACTTT. Amino acid sequence: CASSQVRGRSLNNSPLHF.

The chain has TRBV2 and TRBJ1-1; D is unclear. With 7 bases removed from V and 0 bases from J, the gap between germline ends came to 9 bases. CDR3 length: 13 residues. CDR1 is SNHLY and CDR2 is FYNNEI in the germline V gene. CDR3 in amino acids: CASIAEMNTEAFF. CDR3 nucleotides: TGTGCCAGCATTGCGGAGATGAACACTGAAGCTTTCTTT.

V gene TRBV5-4 combines with J gene TRBJ1-1, with D possibly TRBD1 on 5 matching bases. The CDR3 runs to 16 residues. The germline CDR1 and CDR2 sequences are SGHNT and YYREEE (reference sequence). V was trimmed by 3 bases and J by 1 base, leaving 16 bases between them. CDR3: CASSSSLWGGNTEAFF. The DNA for the CDR3 is TGTGCCAGCAGCTCCAGTTTGTGGGGGGGGAACACTGAAGCTTTCTTT.